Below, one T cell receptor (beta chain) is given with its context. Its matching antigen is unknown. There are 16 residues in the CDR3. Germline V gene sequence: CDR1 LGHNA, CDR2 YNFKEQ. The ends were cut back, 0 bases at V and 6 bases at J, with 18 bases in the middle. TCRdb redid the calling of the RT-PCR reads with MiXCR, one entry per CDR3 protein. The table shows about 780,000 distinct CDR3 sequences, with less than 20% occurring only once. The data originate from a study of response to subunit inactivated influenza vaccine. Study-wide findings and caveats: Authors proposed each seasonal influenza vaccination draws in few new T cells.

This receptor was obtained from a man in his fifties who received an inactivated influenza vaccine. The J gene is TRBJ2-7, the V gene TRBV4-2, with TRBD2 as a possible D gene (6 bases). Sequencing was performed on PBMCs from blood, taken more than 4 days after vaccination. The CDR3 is CASSQEWKKTRGEQYF. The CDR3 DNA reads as TGTGCCAGCAGCCAAGAATGGAAAAAGACTAGGGGCGAGCAGTACTTC.